These 13 T cell receptor beta chains were all obtained from the same sample, sequenced in a study of blood T cell repertoires in COVID-19. Sequencing used immunoSEQ multiplex PCR; TCRdb keeps in-frame clones, though not all of them. The sample yields around 70,000 clones, nearly 80% seen once. The material sequenced was peripheral blood. All receptors derive from a human donor in a cohort sampled during active COVID-19.

The table lists this clone with many counts. This chain links TRBV3-1 (or the pseudogene TRBV3-2) with TRBJ1-4, with TRBD1 identical over 7 bases. CDR3 size: 16 residues. The V segment lost 2 bases and the J segment 8 bases; nucleotides outside the gene matches: 11. CDR1 and CDR2 (germline): LGHDT, YNNKEL (reference sequence). DNA for the CDR3: TGTGCCAGCAGCCAAAAGACAGGGAATAGGATAGAAAAACTGTTTTTT. This encodes CASSQKTGNRIEKLFF.

The chain combines TRBV19 with TRBJ2-7; 10 bases are shared with TRBD2. The CDR3 is 20 residues long. CDR1 is LNHDA, CDR2 SQIVND, per germline (reference sequence). V was pared by 4 bases and J by 3 bases, with 21 bases of the junction left unmatched. CDR3 coding DNA: TGTGCCAGTAGTAGGAGACAGGGGAAGGCTAGCGGGAGTATTATCTACGAGCAGTACGTC. Translation gives CASSRRQGKASGSIIYEQYV.

The table lists this clone with a few counts. The rearrangement joins TRBV7-8 to TRBJ2-1; 11 bases are a match to TRBD2. Germline CDR1 SGHVS, CDR2 FQNEAQ. This CDR3 region has 17 residues. Trimming cost V 7 bases and J 4 bases; bases outside gene matches: 12. The CDR3 reads CASTLTPGLAEYNEQFF. The DNA of the CDR3 is TGTGCCAGCACCTTGACACCGGGACTAGCGGAATACAATGAGCAGTTCTTC.

This clone has only a few counts. The chain recombines TRBV5-1 with TRBJ1-1; 9 nucleotides align to TRBD1. The V gene end was trimmed by 0 bases and the J gene end by 7 bases; junction bases not matched to a gene: 4. There are 14 residues in the CDR3. Per the germline V gene, CDR1 is SGHRS and CDR2 is YFSETQ. CDR3: CASSLGDRDGEAFF. The CDR3 nucleotides are TGCGCCAGCAGCTTGGGGGACAGGGACGGTGAAGCTTTCTTT.

The chain uses TRBV7-8 and TRBJ1-5; D is unclear. CDR3 length: 13 residues. Germline V gene sequence: CDR1 SGHVS, CDR2 FQNEAQ. V dropped 0 bases and J dropped 3 bases, with 3 bases sitting between them. The CDR3 here is CASSLAANQPQHF. The DNA for the CDR3 is TGTGCCAGCAGCTTAGCAGCCAATCAGCCCCAGCATTTT.

J is TRBJ2-3 and V is TRBV29-1; TRBD2 matches at 10 bases. Germline V gene data show CDR1 as SQVTM and CDR2 as ANQGSEA. CDR3 length: 14 amino acids. The V gene end was trimmed by 4 bases and the J gene end by 5 bases; junction bases not matched to a gene: 6. The CDR3 sequence is CSVGLAGGVDTQYF. The CDR3, as DNA: TGCAGCGTTGGTTTAGCGGGAGGTGTAGATACGCAGTATTTT.

The V and J genes are TRBV4-1 and TRBJ2-7, with TRBD1 as a possible D gene (5 bases). The CDR3 runs to 16 residues. The germline CDR1 and CDR2 sequences are MGHRA and YSYEKL. V was cut by 3 bases and J by 2 bases, with 17 bases left in between. The CDR3 region is CASSQASVRATYEQYF. The CDR3 DNA reads TGCGCCAGCAGCCAGGCAAGCGTCAGGGCAACCTACGAGCAGTACTTC.

The V call is TRBV6-5, the J call TRBJ2-6, with unresolved D. The germline V gene encodes CDR1 MNHEY and CDR2 SVGAGI. Trimming pared 0 bases from V and 0 bases from J, leaving 6 bases between. The CDR3 is 16 residues long. CDR3 amino acids: CASSYSSNSGANVLTF. The CDR3 DNA sequence: TGTGCCAGCAGTTACTCGAGTAACTCTGGGGCCAACGTCCTGACTTTC.

The CDR3: CASSSGVGFVYGYTF. The CDR3 DNA reads as TGTGCATCCTCCTCCGGAGTAGGCTTCGTTTATGGCTACACCTTC. The rearrangement links TRBV28 to TRBJ1-2; D call uncertain. The germline CDR1 and CDR2 sequences are MDHEN and SYDVKM. The CDR3 runs to 15 residues.

The rearrangement links TRBV6-5 to TRBJ2-3; 8 bases align to TRBD2. The CDR3 extends over 15 amino acids. The J segment lost 4 bases and the V segment lost 5 bases, leaving 8 bases of the junction unmatched. Germline V lookup: CDR1 MNHEY, CDR2 SVGAGI. CDR3 sequence reads: CASSLGLAFPDTQYF. The CDR3, as DNA: TGTGCCAGCAGTCTAGGACTAGCATTCCCAGATACGCAGTATTTT.

This chain joins TRBV19 and TRBJ1-1, with D possibly being TRBD1 (5 bases). V dropped 2 bases and J dropped 0 bases, with 10 bases sitting between them. CDR3 size: 15 residues. Germline V gene sequence: CDR1 LNHDA, CDR2 SQIVND (reference sequence). The CDR3 loop reads CASSINTGLNTEAFF. DNA for the CDR3: TGTGCCAGTAGTATAAACACAGGTTTGAACACTGAAGCTTTCTTT.

This chain connects TRBV10-3 to TRBJ2-7, with 12 bases lining up with TRBD1. J gave up 2 bases and V 5 bases, and 4 bases lay outside the gene matches. The length of the CDR3 is 15 residues. Looked up from germline, CDR1 is ENHRY and CDR2 is SYGVKD. CDR3 sequence: CAISRGQGAAYEQYV. The CDR3 DNA sequence: TGTGCCATCAGTAGGGGACAGGGGGCGGCCTACGAGCAGTACGTC.

The table lists this clone with a count of one. Within the sample, other DNA sequences also encode this same CDR3. The V call is TRBV30, the J call TRBJ1-5; 9 bases align to TRBD1. CDR1 and CDR2 from the germline V gene are GTSNPN and SVGIG (reference sequence). After removal of 1 base from V and 5 bases from J, the junction contained 3 bases not matched to a gene. The CDR3 sequence is 14 residues long. The CDR3 sequence: CAWSGQGGDQPQHF. Written as DNA, the CDR3 is TGTGCCTGGAGTGGACAGGGGGGCGATCAGCCCCAGCATTTT.